This T cell receptor beta chain was captured in a study of blood T cell repertoires in COVID-19 (dated by TCRdb to 2018 to 2021). General notes on the study: Samples covering the acute and convalescent phases of COVID-19 were provided by collaborators in the United States, Italy and Spain. The samples were drawn from two sources: the first 160 participants of the ongoing ImmuneRACE study, and about 1,300 subjects contributed by 6 global collaborators. A freely available public database, intended as a resource for researchers studying the immune response to SARS-CoV-2, is where the repertoires were released. Sample metadata almost always included a de-identified subject ID, COVID-19 status, age in years and sex. Where available, HLA class I and class II types were obtained from metadata supplied by the sample provider rather than from assay-based typing. The prospective study material was composed of cDNA or gDNA derived from T cells, B-cell-depleted T cells, or PBMCs. The dataset comprised deeply sampled blood TCRbeta repertoires from subjects exposed to, actively infected with, or recovered from COVID-19.

Counted from cysteine to phenylalanine, this CDR3 has 16 amino acids. Here the CDR3 DNA is all that survives: 48 bases in frame from base 1. CDR1 and CDR2 were assigned from the germline V gene as KGHSH and LQKENI. Deletion took 4 bases off V and 4 bases off J, with a span of 19 bases between the germline ends. Results and caveats for the whole study, not just this receptor: The quantity of clinical and demographic metadata differed by source and by participant and was supplied without curation.

TCRbeta CDR3 regions were amplified from genomic DNA using the immunoSEQ Assay, a bias-controlled multiplex PCR. Per the source publication's procedure: Within the assay, amplification of reference gene primers was used to estimate how many nucleated cells each sample contained. To quantify the absolute abundance of each unique TCRbeta CDR3 rearrangement, sequence reads were collapsed and filtered. For each sample, productive Simpson clonality was calculated as the square root of Simpson's diversity index across productive rearrangements. In its TCRdb copy, this immuneACCESS table keeps in-frame sequences only and misses some clones. Where compared with another copy, unresolved V genes explain less than half of these, and the others have no known cause. That table gives V, J and clone size, and the DNA gave D and trimming. The sample includes some 290,000 clones, with 86% observed a single time. Jointly, the top ten make up 3.6% of the sample.

Each collaborating institution followed its own protocols to collect whole blood in K2EDTA tubes. For TCRbeta analysis, collaborators shipped samples as frozen whole blood, isolated PBMCs, or DNA extracted from either of those sample types. Comment on this clone: Its antigen specificity is not known. The record has no base qualities; no much larger clone is one base away.

The sample taken for sequencing was peripheral blood. This clonotype was obtained from a man aged 18 to 30 with active or convalescent COVID-19. This chain joins TRBV18 to TRBJ1-2; a tentative D call is TRBD1 (5 bases match). The DNA sequence follows: TGTGCCAGCTCACTAGAGACAGTTTTAAACTCCTATGGCTACACCTTC. Its protein product is CASSLETVLNSYGYTF.